The 17 T cell receptor beta chains below were found in one sample sequenced in a study of blood T cell repertoires in COVID-19 (TCRdb year 2020). Preparation of the library involved the immunoSEQ multiplex PCR assay. Entries here come from immuneACCESS through TCRdb and include only in-frame sequences with V and J called. Some clones fail to appear in such tables; in the studies checked, an unresolved V gene covers under half of the shortfall, and the cause of the remainder is unknown. In this sample the table shows approximately 140,000 clones, roughly 82% of which occur a single time. The biggest ten clones account for roughly 2.2% of the sample. The specimen sequenced was peripheral blood. The receptor set was obtained from a man between 65 and 85 years old with acute or convalescent COVID-19.

The chain uses TRBV18 and TRBJ1-5, with D perhaps TRBD1 (6 bases). The ends were cut back, 2 bases at V and 6 bases at J, with 20 bases in the middle. Germline V gene lookup returns CDR1 KGHSH and CDR2 LQKENI. The CDR3 loop spans 17 amino acids. This chain's CDR3 is CASSPSAPGGDTQPQHF. The DNA for the CDR3 is TGTGCCAGCTCACCATCGGCCCCGGGGGGGGACACTCAGCCCCAGCATTTT.

The rearrangement links TRBV6-6 to TRBJ1-2, with 7 bases aligning to TRBD1. The CDR3 has 14 residues. Germline lookup yields CDR1 MNHNY and CDR2 SVGAGI (reference sequence). V lost 5 bases and J lost 5; bases outside the gene matches: 8. CDR3 in DNA: TGTGCCAGCAGTCACACCGGGACAGAGTATGGCTACACCTTC. It specifies CASSHTGTEYGYTF.

The V gene is TRBV5-1, the J gene TRBJ1-2; 7 bases are a match to TRBD1. Germline loops: CDR1 SGHRS, CDR2 YFSETQ. CDR3 size: 18 residues. V trimming: 7 bases; J trimming: 2 bases; junction bases outside the gene matches: 20. CDR3 bases: TGCGCCAGCTCCGGGGGGGGTCAGACAGGGCTCCGGAACTATGGCTACACCTTC. Protein: CASSGGGQTGLRNYGYTF.

The V call is TRBV24-1, the J call TRBJ1-5; D gene ambiguous. The CDR3 has 16 amino acids. V lost 3 bases and J 5 bases, leaving 16 bases between the germline ends. CDR1 and CDR2 from the germline V gene are KGHDR and SFDVKD. The CDR3 spells CATSDEASAPHQPQHF. As DNA, the CDR3 is TGTGCCACCAGTGATGAGGCCTCAGCCCCCCATCAGCCCCAGCATTTT.

This chain uses TRBV2 with TRBJ1-4; D remains unclear. V gave up 6 bases and J gave up 8 bases, with 16 bases separating them. Germline CDR1 is SNHLY and CDR2 is FYNNEI. CDR3 length: 14 residues. The DNA of the CDR3 is TGTGCCAGCAGAGTCTTACCCCGAGGGGAAAAACTGTTTTTT. This gives the protein CASRVLPRGEKLFF.

The CDR3 sequence is CASRTVRGGFATNEKLFF. CDR3 DNA: TGTGCCAGCAGGACAGTCCGGGGGGGTTTTGCAACTAATGAAAAACTGTTTTTT. The chain combines TRBV2 with TRBJ1-4; D may be TRBD1 (5 bases). Germline assignment: CDR1 SNHLY and CDR2 FYNNEI. The CDR3 has 18 residues. The V end was cut by 6 bases, the J end by 0 bases, with 20 bases between. Based on the CDR3 plus reference TRBV2 and TRBJ1-4, the full variable domain is EPEVTQTPSHQVTQMGQEVILRCVPISNHLYFYWYRQILGQKVEFLVSFYNNEISEKSEIFDDQFSVERPDGSNFTLKIRSTKLEDSAMYFCASRTVRGGFATNEKLFFGSGTQLSVL.

The gene calls are TRBV7-2 and TRBJ2-5; TRBD2 matches 8 bases. CDR3 length: 15 residues. From germline, CDR1 is SGHTA and CDR2 FQGNSA. V was pared by 3 bases and J by 5 bases, with 8 bases of the junction left unmatched. The CDR3, as DNA: TGTGCCAGCAGCTTGGACGGGGGGGACACGGAGACCCAGTACTTC. This translates into CASSLDGGDTETQYF.

CDR3 bases: TGTGCCAGCAGTTTGTTACAGGGGAGCAATCAGCCCCAGCATTTT. It is translated as CASSLLQGSNQPQHF. This sequence joins TRBV6-5 and TRBJ1-5, with 7 bases lining up with TRBD1. V shed 4 bases and J 1 base; nucleotides not matched to a gene: 4. CDR1 and CDR2 (germline): MNHEY, SVGAGI. The CDR3 has 15 residues.

This chain links TRBV2 with TRBJ1-1; TRBD1 aligns across 7 bases. The trim removed 6 bases at V and 0 bases at J, leaving 7 bases unmatched. CDR1 is SNHLY and CDR2 is FYNNEI in the germline V gene. This CDR3 has 15 amino acids. The CDR3 here is CASSGTGAVNTEAFF. In DNA form, the CDR3 reads TGTGCCAGCAGCGGAACAGGGGCAGTGAACACTGAAGCTTTCTTT.

The V gene is TRBV5-5, the J gene TRBJ2-7; the D gene is possibly TRBD2 (6 bases). Trimming took 0 bases from V and 0 from J, leaving 13 bases between them. CDR3 length: 16 residues. The germline V gene has CDR1 SGHKS and CDR2 YYEKEE (reference sequence). CDR3 residues: CASSLGPAGGSYEQYF. The CDR3 nucleotides read TGTGCCAGCAGCTTGGGCCCAGCCGGGGGCTCCTACGAGCAGTACTTC.

The chain has TRBV27 and TRBJ1-2, with D tentatively TRBD1 (5 bases). The CDR3 length is 14 residues. The germline CDR1 and CDR2 sequences are MNHEY and SMNVEV (reference sequence). With 8 bases removed from V and 8 bases from J, the gap between germline ends came to 21 bases. The CDR3 sequence is CASGLSTAGLGYTF. The CDR3 region has the DNA TGTGCCAGCGGCCTGAGTACAGCGGGACTAGGCTACACCTTC.

The chain has TRBV9 and TRBJ2-5; 7 bases map to TRBD1. CDR1 and CDR2 from the germline V gene are SGDLS and YYNGEE. This CDR3 spans 14 amino acids. Trimming removed 4 bases from V and 1 base from J; junction bases left unmatched: 4. In DNA form, the CDR3 reads TGTGCCAGCAGCCCCCGGACAGGCCAAGAGACCCAGTACTTC. This gives the protein CASSPRTGQETQYF.

J is TRBJ2-5 and V is TRBV7-2; D possibly corresponds to TRBD2 (6 bases). The germline V gene encodes CDR1 SGHTA and CDR2 FQGNSA. Trimming removed 2 bases from V and 4 bases from J, with 11 bases in between. CDR3 length: 14 residues. The CDR3 loop reads CASSLRLDGETQYF. In nucleotides, the CDR3 is TGTGCCAGCAGCTTAAGACTAGATGGAGAGACCCAGTACTTC.

This clone was counted only a few times. The chain uses TRBV7-9 and TRBJ2-5, with a weak D call TRBD1 (6 bases). Germline CDR1 and CDR2: SEHNR and FQNEAQ (reference sequence). Trimming took 6 bases from V and 4 from J, leaving 15 bases between them. There are 14 residues in the CDR3. This chain's CDR3 is CASSFYRDGETQYF. For the CDR3, the DNA is TGTGCCAGCAGTTTTTACAGGGATGGAGAGACCCAGTACTTC.

The rearrangement uses TRBV6-6 and TRBJ1-2; TRBD1 matches at 8 bases. The CDR3 extends over 17 amino acids. V shed 5 bases, J shed 4 bases, and the junction held 15 bases outside the gene matches. The germline V gene encodes CDR1 MNHNY and CDR2 SVGAGI (reference sequence). The CDR3 coding sequence is TGTGCCAGCAGTCCGGGACAGGCCGGCCGCCGGGGCTATGGCTACACCTTC. Its translation: CASSPGQAGRRGYGYTF.

The chain employs TRBV28 and TRBJ1-4, with D possibly matching TRBD1 (5 bases). Germline CDR1 MDHEN, CDR2 SYDVKM. Trimming took off 10 bases at V and 8 bases at J, with 17 bases between the two ends. The CDR3 runs to 13 residues. CDR3 sequence: CATWEARGEKLFF. The DNA of the CDR3 is TGTGCCACCTGGGAGGCCCGGGGCGAAAAACTGTTTTTT.

J is TRBJ2-5 and V is TRBV28; D possibly corresponds to TRBD1 (5 bases). Trimming cost V 6 bases and J 4 bases, with 18 bases left between them. The CDR3 covers 15 residues. The germline V gene encodes CDR1 MDHEN and CDR2 SYDVKM. DNA for the CDR3: TGTGCCAGCAGCCCTCCAGGGAATAGGAGAGAGACCCAGTACTTC. Amino acid sequence: CASSPPGNRRETQYF.